One sample yielded the 15 T cell receptor beta chains listed below, sequenced in a study of CD8 T cells in Susac syndrome. With random hexamers, 0.5 to 1 ug RNA was reverse transcribed. In TCRdb, the immunoSEQ multiplex PCR reads were re-called with MiXCR into one record per CDR3 protein. The sample has roughly 140,000 distinct CDR3 sequences; roughly 94% are singletons. The source material was CD8+ T cells from PBMCs. These TCRs come from a human donor with multiple sclerosis.

V usage is TRBV7-9 and J usage is TRBJ1-2; D gene uncertain. Germline V gene sequence: CDR1 SEHNR, CDR2 FQNEAQ (reference sequence). Trimming removed 4 bases at V and 8 bases at J, with 11 bases between. This CDR3 comprises 12 residues. In DNA, the CDR3 is TGTGCCAGCAGCTCCAGTCTCCCCGGCTACACCTTC. Residues: CASSSSLPGYTF.

Here the CDR3 reads CASSPNVRGGEQYF. The CDR3 nucleotides read TGTGCCAGCAGTCCTAACGTCAGGGGAGGCGAGCAGTACTTC. J is TRBJ2-7 and V is TRBV28; D tentatively reads TRBD1 or TRBD2 (6 bases each). The CDR3 is 14 residues long. V shed 5 bases and J shed 6 bases, with 17 bases lying between them. Germline lookup yields CDR1 MDHEN and CDR2 SYDVKM.

This sequence joins TRBV20-1 and TRBJ2-4; no definite D call. The CDR3 runs 15 residues. Germline CDR1 is DFQATT and CDR2 is SNEGSKA (reference sequence). V was clipped by 0 bases and J by 0 bases, with 9 bases between them. CDR3 nucleotides: TGCAGTGCTAGAGATTTAGCTCTAGCCAAAAACATTCAGTACTTC. Its translation is CSARDLALAKNIQYF.

This rearrangement joins TRBV25-1 to TRBJ1-1; D is uncertain. V lost 0 bases to trimming and J lost 3 bases, with 14 bases between them. CDR3 size: 16 residues. The V gene's germline CDR1 is MGHDK and CDR2 SYGVNS. The CDR3 DNA reads as TGTGCCAGCAGTGAATACGTGAAGGGCGGGGACACTGAAGCTTTCTTT. This sequence encodes CASSEYVKGGDTEAFF.

This sequence joins TRBV2 and TRBJ2-7, with a weak D call TRBD1 (5 bases). Germline V gene sequence: CDR1 SNHLY, CDR2 FYNNEI. CDR3 length equals 13 residues. Trimming took 8 bases from V and 4 from J, leaving 15 bases between them. In nucleotides, the CDR3 is TGTGCCAGCTTAAAAGCCCGACAGTACGAGCAGTACTTC. It is translated as CASLKARQYEQYF.

This chain connects TRBV12-3 or TRBV12-4 to TRBJ1-5; 10 nucleotides line up with TRBD1. The junction had 9 bases not matched to a gene; V was cut back by 5 bases and J by 5 bases. The length of the CDR3 is 16 residues. In DNA, the CDR3 is TGTGCCAGCAGTAAAGGGACAGGGGTGATGCATCAGCCCCAGCATTTT. Protein product: CASSKGTGVMHQPQHF.

The chain carries TRBV15 and TRBJ1-5; 7 nucleotides agree with TRBD1. V was pared by 1 base and J by 7 bases, with 7 bases of the junction left unmatched. The CDR3 covers 15 residues. Germline assignment: CDR1 LNHNV and CDR2 YYDKDF (reference sequence). The CDR3 DNA is TGTGCCACCAGCAGAGCAGGGGGACTGCAACAGCCCCAGCATTTT. As protein: CATSRAGGLQQPQHF.

The chain employs TRBV6-5 and TRBJ2-3; no firm D call. Trimming shortened V by 2 bases and J by 1 base, and 7 bases separated the two germline ends. The CDR3 spans 14 residues. CDR1 MNHEY and CDR2 SVGAGI come from the germline V gene. The CDR3 bases are TGTGCCAGCAGTTACGAGTTTGGCACAGATACGCAGTATTTT. The encoded protein is CASSYEFGTDTQYF.

The J gene is TRBJ2-7, the V gene TRBV2, with a possible D match to TRBD2 (7 bases). The CDR3 has 15 amino acids. CDR1 is SNHLY, CDR2 FYNNEI, per germline. Between the trimmed V and J ends, which lost 9 bases and 5 bases, there was a span of 23 bases. CDR3 DNA: TGTGCCAGGCGGGGGAAACGAACAGGGTCGGACGAGCAGTACTTC. Translation gives CARRGKRTGSDEQYF.

The chain has TRBV18 and TRBJ2-7; tentative D call: TRBD1 (6 bases). The V end lost 5 bases, the J end lost 4 bases, and 15 bases lay between the germline ends. This CDR3 spans 14 amino acids. Germline CDR1 and CDR2: KGHSH and LQKENI. CDR3 nucleotide sequence: TGTGCCAGCTCATCAGAGACAGGAGAATACGAGCAGTACTTC. It yields the protein CASSSETGEYEQYF.

The chain carries TRBV30 and TRBJ1-1; D uncertain. V lost 3 bases and J lost 7, with 9 bases in between. Germline-derived CDR1 and CDR2 are GTSNPN and SVGIG (reference sequence). The CDR3 contains 11 residues. CDR3 sequence reads: CAWSATDEAFF. DNA for the CDR3: TGTGCCTGGAGCGCCACCGATGAAGCTTTCTTT.

The chain combines TRBV6-6 with TRBJ1-5, with D possibly TRBD1 on 6 matching bases. The CDR3 is 16 residues long. V was cut by 5 bases and J by 0 bases, with 14 bases left in between. Germline loops: CDR1 MNHNY, CDR2 SVGAGI (reference sequence). This chain's CDR3 is CASSTAGQVSNQPQHF. The CDR3 region has the DNA TGTGCCAGCAGTACTGCGGGACAAGTTAGCAATCAGCCCCAGCATTTT.

The V gene is TRBV7-9, the J gene TRBJ2-3; D remains unclear. The CDR3 runs to 12 residues. Trimming took off 5 bases at V and 3 bases at J, with 6 bases between the two ends. Germline CDR1 is SEHNR and CDR2 is FQNEAQ (reference sequence). CDR3 loop: CASSTGTDTQYF. The CDR3 bases are TGTGCCAGCAGCACCGGGACAGATACGCAGTATTTT.

The chain couples TRBV9 to TRBJ2-5; D perhaps matches TRBD2 (5 bases). V was cut by 6 bases and J by 4 bases, with 19 bases left in between. Germline V gives CDR1 SGDLS, CDR2 YYNGEE. The CDR3 has 15 amino acids. CDR3 coding DNA: TGTGCCAGCACTGCCGACGCCTCCCGGGGAGAGACCCAGTACTTC. It translates to CASTADASRGETQYF.

The chain has TRBV7-8 and TRBJ2-7; tentative D call: TRBD1 (5 bases). Germline V gene sequence: CDR1 SGHVS, CDR2 FQNEAQ. This CDR3 comprises 12 residues. The germline V and J ends were trimmed by 9 bases and 3 bases, with 12 bases remaining between them. CDR3 protein: CARSGSDYEQYF. CDR3 DNA sequence: TGTGCCAGGTCAGGGTCTGACTACGAGCAGTACTTC.